The 12 T cell receptor beta chains listed next were all sequenced from one sample in a study of OX40 agonist ivuxolimab in advanced cancers. Clones were read by immunoSEQ multiplex PCR, and TCRdb kept only the in-frame ones, dropping some. The table shows almost 90,000 clones, with around 87% occurring only once. The starting material was CD4+ or CD8+ T cells sorted from blood, obtained in a trial of the OX40 agonist ivuxolimab. These receptors were obtained from an adult with an advanced solid tumor such as melanoma, head and neck, liver or kidney cancer.

This clone occurred many times. The J gene is TRBJ1-6, the V gene TRBV5-6, with 8 bases that match TRBD1. After removal of 0 bases from V and 11 bases from J, the junction contained 10 bases not matched to a gene. The CDR3 runs 16 residues. The germline CDR1 and CDR2 sequences are SGHDT and YYEEEE. The CDR3 nucleotides are TGTGCCAGCAGCTTGGCCAGGGGGCCCACTAAGCCACCCCTCCACTTT. This translates into CASSLARGPTKPPLHF. The complete variable domain, with remaining parts taken from reference TRBV5-6 and TRBJ1-6, reads DAGVTQSPTHLIKTRGQQVTLRCSPKSGHDTVSWYQQALGQGPQFIFQYYEEEERQRGNFPDRFSGHQFPNYSSELNVNALLLGDSALYLCASSLARGPTKPPLHFGNGTRLTVT.

V is TRBV19 and J is TRBJ1-1; TRBD1 aligns across 10 bases. With 7 bases clipped from V and 5 bases from J, the junction kept 4 bases outside the gene matches. The CDR3 sequence is 13 residues long. In germline, CDR1 is LNHDA, CDR2 SQIVND (reference sequence). For the CDR3, the DNA is TGTGCCAGTAACTCGGACAGGGGGACTGAAGCTTTCTTT. Translation gives CASNSDRGTEAFF.

The rearrangement uses TRBV7-3 and TRBJ2-5; D gene unclear. The CDR3 has 13 amino acids. The V gene's germline CDR1 is SGHTA and CDR2 FQGTGA. With 1 base removed from V and 4 bases from J, the gap between germline ends came to 7 bases. The DNA of the CDR3 is TGTGCCAGCAGCTTAAACCCGCGAGAGACCCAGTACTTC. Encoded protein: CASSLNPRETQYF. Looking up the rest from reference TRBV7-3 and TRBJ2-5 gives the full variable domain: GAGVSQTPSNKVTEKGKYVELRCDPISGHTALYWYRQSLGQGPEFLIYFQGTGAADDSGLPNDRFFAVRPEGSVSTLKIQRTERGDSAVYLCASSLNPRETQYFGPGTRLLVL.

J is TRBJ1-1 and V is TRBV5-5; possible D gene TRBD1, 5 bases. V was cut by 0 bases and J by 6 bases, with 15 bases left in between. The CDR3 contains 15 residues. Germline CDR1 is SGHKS and CDR2 is YYEKEE (reference sequence). CDR3 bases: TGTGCCAGCAGCTTGGTGGGGGGTGGAAACGCTGAAGCTTTCTTT. It codes for CASSLVGGGNAEAFF.

The chain carries TRBV7-3 and TRBJ2-5; a possible D gene is TRBD1 (5 bases). The CDR3 is 15 amino acids. V was trimmed by 4 bases and J by 1 base, leaving 13 bases between them. Per the germline V gene, CDR1 is SGHTA and CDR2 is FQGTGA. The CDR3 spells CASSSPGSAQETQYF. The CDR3 coding sequence is TGTGCCAGCAGCTCCCCAGGGTCGGCCCAAGAGACCCAGTACTTC.

J is TRBJ1-6 and V is TRBV9; D is ambiguous. Trimming took 0 bases from V and 7 from J, leaving 2 bases between them. Per the germline V gene, CDR1 is SGDLS and CDR2 is YYNGEE. The CDR3 spans 12 residues. The CDR3 sequence: CASSVGNSPLHF. CDR3 nucleotide sequence: TGTGCCAGCAGCGTAGGAAATTCACCCCTCCACTTT.

The rearrangement links TRBV6-6 to TRBJ2-3, with D hard to call. CDR1 and CDR2 from the germline V gene are MNHNY and SVGAGI (reference sequence). The CDR3 is 12 amino acids. V dropped 5 bases and J dropped 0 bases, with 3 bases sitting between them. As DNA, the CDR3 is TGTGCCAGCAGTAGGAGCACAGATACGCAGTATTTT. The encoded protein is CASSRSTDTQYF.

The rearrangement links TRBV29-1 to TRBJ2-7; 9 bases match TRBD1. The V segment lost 6 bases and the J segment 5 bases; nucleotides outside the gene matches: 2. In germline, CDR1 is SQVTM, CDR2 ANQGSEA. The CDR3 consists of 11 residues. The CDR3 sequence: CSVGQGNEQYF. CDR3 sequence (DNA): TGCAGCGTCGGACAGGGGAACGAGCAGTACTTC.

This rearrangement joins TRBV21-1 to TRBJ2-3; the D segment call TRBD2 is taken from the table without a DNA check. TRBV21-1 is deemed a pseudogene. This CDR3 contains 17 residues. This chain's CDR3 is CASSKRSSGRGTDTQYF. CDR3 nucleotide sequence: TGTGCCAGCAGCAAACGGAGTAGCGGGAGGGGTACAGATACGCAGTATTTT.

This clone was recorded once. The genes are TRBV13 and TRBJ2-3, with a tentative D call TRBD1 (7 bases). The CDR3 runs 14 residues. The V end was cut by 6 bases, the J end by 5 bases, with 15 bases between. Germline loops: CDR1 PRHDT, CDR2 FYEKMQ (reference sequence). The CDR3 here is CASSSGGRIDTQYF. The CDR3, as DNA: TGTGCCAGCAGTTCAGGGGGGAGGATAGATACGCAGTATTTT.

The V and J genes are TRBV2 and TRBJ2-5; D remains ambiguous. This CDR3 region has 11 residues. Germline V gene lookup returns CDR1 SNHLY and CDR2 FYNNEI. V lost 9 bases, J lost 1 base, and 6 bases lay in between. As DNA, the CDR3 is TGTGCCAGGGGCTCCCAAGAGACCCAGTACTTC. This codes for CARGSQETQYF. Complete variable domain (other parts from reference TRBV2 and TRBJ2-5): EPEVTQTPSHQVTQMGQEVILRCVPISNHLYFYWYRQILGQKVEFLVSFYNNEISEKSEIFDDQFSVERPDGSNFTLKIRSTKLEDSAMYFCARGSQETQYFGPGTRLLVL.

The rearrangement links TRBV7-2 to TRBJ1-1; D gene uncertain. V dropped 1 base and J dropped 10 bases, with 19 bases sitting between them. This CDR3 region has 15 residues. In germline, CDR1 is SGHTA, CDR2 FQGNSA. CDR3: CASSLVFRLGGGAFF. DNA for the CDR3: TGTGCCAGCAGCTTAGTTTTCCGATTGGGTGGAGGAGCTTTCTTT. The full variable domain, its missing parts supplied by reference TRBV7-2 and TRBJ1-1, is GAGVSQSPSNKVTEKGKDVELRCDPISGHTALYWYRQSLGQGLEFLIYFQGNSAPDKSGLPSDRFSAERTGGSVSTLTIQRTQQEDSAVYLCASSLVFRLGGGAFFGQGTRLTVV.